This TCR beta chain came from a study of Graves' ophthalmopathy and Graves' hyperthyroidism. The CDR3 is made up of 14 amino acids. Germline V gene sequence: CDR1 MNHNY, CDR2 SVGAGI (reference sequence). V lost 0 bases and J lost 4, with 9 bases in between. No donor had other autoimmune disease, uncontrolled infection, pregnancy or lactation. RNA transcripts yielded amplified TCR beta CDR3 regions. The workflow started with a first-round RT-PCR run with HTBI primers and then moved on to a second-round multiplex PCR. TCRdb independently ran MiXCR on the multiplex PCR reads; one entry per CDR3 protein. The data hold over a million distinct CDR3 sequences, with about 36% observed a single time. There are a few counts of this clonotype. Antigen unknown. Study-wide results and limits: Blood repertoires reportedly contained most expanded thyroid clonotypes above 0.001 frequency. Ophthalmopathy was separated from stable hyperthyroidism by a 13-signature model with around 89% sensitivity and around 81% specificity. Sensitivity reached roughly 70% and specificity just under 75% when the model predicted ophthalmopathy progression.

This receptor was identified in an adult man with Graves' hyperthyroidism. Sequences were obtained from peripheral blood or thyroid tissue (not recorded which). The gene calls are TRBV6-6 and TRBJ1-2; D unresolved. The chain's CDR3 is CASSYSRQLYGYTF. The CDR3 DNA follows: TGTGCCAGCAGTTACTCGAGGCAGCTCTATGGCTACACCTTC.